These 2 T cell receptor beta chains were all obtained from the same sample, sequenced in a study of immune cell composition in non-small cell lung cancer. Produced via immunoSEQ multiplex PCR; TCRdb's table is partial and in-frame only. Of 2,800 or so clones in the sample, about 74% were seen once. Normal lung sampling was at least 3 cm from the tumour, as distant as possible. Sequenced input: non-adjacent lung tissue. These receptors were collected from a human donor with non-small cell lung cancer.

This clone was seen a single time. The V and J genes are TRBV29-1 and TRBJ2-7; tentative D call: TRBD2 (6 bases). Trimming shortened V by 5 bases and J by 3 bases, and 23 bases separated the two germline ends. The CDR3 is 16 amino acids. Per germline, CDR1 SQVTM and CDR2 ANQGSEA. In nucleotides, the CDR3 is TGCAGCGTTCATGGACTGGGCGGGGCGACTGACTACGAGCAGTACTTC. Protein: CSVHGLGGATDYEQYF.

This sequence joins TRBV19 and TRBJ2-1; TRBD2 matches 9 bases. Looked up from germline, CDR1 is LNHDA and CDR2 is SQIVND (reference sequence). This CDR3 is built from 16 residues. With V trimmed by 7 bases and J by 3 bases, 10 bases remained unmatched. The CDR3, as DNA: TGTGCCAGTAACCCCAGCGGGGGGAAAATCTACAATGAGCAGTTCTTC. It translates to CASNPSGGKIYNEQFF.